The 21 T cell receptor beta chains below were found in one sample sequenced in a study of T cells expressing NK-cell markers. TCRdb re-called the 5' RACE reads; one entry per CDR3 protein, DNA not given. Recorded for this sample: over 200,000 distinct CDR3 sequences. The sequencing sample was made of blood T cells: a sorted CD56 or NKG2C T cell subset, CD4+ or CD8+ T cells, or bulk PBMC T cells (not recorded which). The source of these receptors is a young man in good health.

V and J are TRBV11-2 and TRBJ2-3; the TCRdb D gene call, TRBD2, has no DNA to confirm it. Looked up from germline, CDR1 is SGHAT and CDR2 is FQNNGV. This CDR3 comprises 15 residues. The CDR3 here is CASSVGGVGADTQYF.

The chain uses TRBV24-1 and TRBJ2-1; the TRBD1 assignment by TCRdb is unverifiable without DNA. Per germline, CDR1 KGHDR and CDR2 SFDVKD. This CDR3 is 17 amino acids long. The CDR3 sequence: CATSDPQGAGGNNEQFF.

The V and J genes are TRBV12-3 or TRBV12-4 and TRBJ2-3; TCRdb's D call of TRBD1 is untestable without DNA. This CDR3 is 14 amino acids long. The CDR3 sequence: CASTRRERGNTQYF.

The chain carries TRBV11-2 and TRBJ2-1. Germline CDR1 and CDR2: SGHAT and FQNNGV. The CDR3 is made up of 13 amino acids. CDR3 region: CASRVTYGNEQFF.

This sequence joins TRBV12-3 or TRBV12-4 and TRBJ2-7. The CDR3 totals 14 residues. The CDR3 sequence is CASSLGRSLNEQYF.

The genes are TRBV28 and TRBJ2-3; without DNA, the TCRdb call of TRBD2 cannot be checked. CDR1 is MDHEN, CDR2 SYDVKM, per germline. CDR3 length equals 16 residues. CDR3 loop: CASTPLAGGSTDTQYF.

The rearrangement uses TRBV11-2 and TRBJ2-1; TCRdb's assignment of TRBD2 cannot be checked, as there is no DNA. CDR1 and CDR2 from the germline V gene are SGHAT and FQNNGV. The CDR3 totals 16 residues. This chain's CDR3 is CASSAIAGAADNEQFF.

The rearrangement links TRBV29-1 to TRBJ1-2; TCRdb picks TRBD1, but there is no DNA to check that call. Germline loops: CDR1 SQVTM, CDR2 ANQGSEA. This CDR3 spans 11 amino acids. This chain's CDR3 is CSVTGRDGYTF.

The chain employs TRBV6-1 and TRBJ2-4; with no DNA, the TCRdb D assignment of TRBD2 cannot be verified. The CDR3 is 15 amino acids. Germline V gene sequence: CDR1 MNHNS, CDR2 SASEGT. CDR3: CASSRPLAGGYIQYF.

The gene calls are TRBV12-3 or TRBV12-4 and TRBJ1-2. The CDR3 consists of 14 residues. The CDR3 protein is CASSPEKRGYGYTF.

The CDR3 is CAWSEGFNYGYTF. The chain recombines TRBV30 with TRBJ1-2. Looked up from germline, CDR1 is GTSNPN and CDR2 is SVGIG (reference sequence). The CDR3 has 13 amino acids.

The chain recombines TRBV20-1 with TRBJ2-3; TCRdb selects TRBD2, and the lack of DNA leaves this call unchecked. The CDR3 has 16 amino acids. Germline loops: CDR1 DFQATT, CDR2 SNEGSKA (reference sequence). CDR3: CSARRSRGLEADTQYF.

This chain uses TRBV6-2 or TRBV6-3 with TRBJ2-1; no DNA is available, so the TRBD2 call from TCRdb remains unchecked. CDR1 MNHEY and CDR2 SVGEGT come from the germline V gene. The CDR3 loop spans 17 amino acids. CDR3 amino acids: CASRRLAGGKSRNEQFF.

The J gene is TRBJ2-1, the V gene TRBV12-3 or TRBV12-4; TCRdb's D call of TRBD2 is untestable without DNA. This CDR3 contains 15 residues. The CDR3 region is CASTHSGGSSNEQFF.

The chain couples TRBV20-1 to TRBJ1-1. Germline V gene lookup returns CDR1 DFQATT and CDR2 SNEGSKA (reference sequence). The length of the CDR3 is 17 residues. CDR3 amino acids: CSALVGGFAHVGTEAFF.

This chain joins TRBV11-2 and TRBJ2-1; as DNA is missing, the TRBD2 call by TCRdb cannot be tested. Germline V gene lookup returns CDR1 SGHAT and CDR2 FQNNGV. The CDR3 loop spans 15 amino acids. The CDR3 loop is CASSPRLARRNEQFF.

The chain uses TRBV12-3 or TRBV12-4 and TRBJ2-1. This CDR3 contains 12 residues. CDR3 protein: CASSLETGKQFF.

The chain joins TRBV20-1 to TRBJ2-2; TCRdb designates TRBD2, a call that cannot be tested without DNA. CDR1 is DFQATT, CDR2 SNEGSKA, per germline (reference sequence). There are 15 residues in the CDR3. This chain's CDR3 is CSARDRLPNTGELFF.

J is TRBJ2-1 and V is TRBV20-1; TCRdb proposes TRBD2, but this gene call is untestable without DNA. CDR3 length: 14 amino acids. Germline V gene data show CDR1 as DFQATT and CDR2 as SNEGSKA (reference sequence). CDR3: CSAISGRADNEQFF.

The chain carries TRBV6-1 and TRBJ1-2; TCRdb outputs TRBD1, but without DNA this stays unchecked. Germline CDR1 reads MNHNS; CDR2 reads SASEGT. The CDR3 totals 15 residues. This CDR3 is CASSSFAGVRYGYTF.

The rearrangement joins TRBV4-1 to TRBJ1-4; TCRdb gives TRBD1 as the D gene, but with no DNA this cannot be confirmed. Germline V gives CDR1 MGHRA, CDR2 YSYEKL. CDR3 size: 14 residues. The chain's CDR3 is CASSPGQLNEKLFF.